These 27 T cell receptor beta chains originate from one sample sequenced in a study of beta chain features in type 1 diabetes. Study results and limitations: Across all four CD4+ subsets, people with type 1 diabetes showed modestly shorter TCRB CDR3s.

These receptors lack a known antigen. Expressed TCRB transcripts were sequenced, since all the RNA that had been isolated was reverse transcribed. Some clones are missing from TCRdb's copy, which holds only in-frame ones; the method was immunoSEQ multiplex PCR. The table lists about 260,000 clones, roughly 22% of them singletons. The sample comprised naive CD4+ T cells from blood. Receptor source: a woman in her thirties or forties with type 1 diabetes.

This clone turned up a few times. This chain uses TRBV6-6 with TRBJ2-7; perhaps TRBD2 as D (6 bases). Trimming pared 4 bases from V and 2 bases from J, leaving 15 bases between. The CDR3 totals 15 residues. The germline V gene has CDR1 MNHNY and CDR2 SVGAGI (reference sequence). This CDR3 reads CASSSPGLLTYEQYF. CDR3 nucleotides: TGTGCCAGCAGTTCTCCGGGACTTCTCACCTACGAGCAGTACTTC.

The rearrangement joins TRBV29-1 to TRBJ2-5; 7 nucleotides line up with TRBD2. Germline V gene lookup returns CDR1 SQVTM and CDR2 ANQGSEA. V shed 5 bases and J 0 bases; nucleotides not matched to a gene: 3. This CDR3 contains 13 residues. In DNA form, the CDR3 reads TGCAGCGTTCAAGGGACTAACCAAGAGACCCAGTACTTC. Amino acid sequence: CSVQGTNQETQYF.

This clone has only a few counts. This chain joins TRBV7-9 and TRBJ2-6, with a possible D match to TRBD1 (6 bases). The CDR3 length is 16 residues. Germline CDR1 is SEHNR and CDR2 is FQNEAQ (reference sequence). The ends were cut back, 4 bases at V and 2 bases at J, with 12 bases in the middle. The CDR3, as DNA: TGTGCCAGCAGCTACCAACAGGGAGCTGGGGCCAACGTCCTGACTTTC. Translation: CASSYQQGAGANVLTF.

The chain is built from TRBV7-9 and TRBJ2-3; 9 nucleotides agree with TRBD1. The V and J ends lost 5 bases and 8 bases, in that order; junction bases with no gene match: 5. Germline CDR1 and CDR2: SEHNR and FQNEAQ (reference sequence). The CDR3 spans 13 residues. CDR3 nucleotide sequence: TGTGCCAGCAGCGCGGACAGGGGAGCTACGCAGTATTTT. This sequence encodes CASSADRGATQYF. The entire variable domain, with the rest obtained from reference TRBV7-9 and TRBJ2-3, is as follows: DTGVSQNPRHKITKRGQNVTFRCDPISEHNRLYWYRQTLGQGPEFLTYFQNEAQLEKSRLLSDRFSAERPKGSFSTLEIQRTEQGDSAMYLCASSADRGATQYFGPGTRLTVL.

The chain employs TRBV6-4 and TRBJ2-1; 8 nucleotides agree with TRBD1. CDR1 and CDR2 from the germline V gene are MRHNA and SNTAGT. The CDR3 consists of 14 residues. With 3 bases clipped from V and 9 bases from J, the junction kept 7 bases outside the gene matches. The CDR3 sequence is CASSESDRVGEQFF. CDR3 DNA sequence: TGTGCCAGCAGTGAGTCGGACAGGGTGGGTGAGCAGTTCTTC.

This clone was observed a single time. J is TRBJ1-5 and V is TRBV30; possible D gene TRBD1, 6 bases. CDR1 GTSNPN and CDR2 SVGIG come from the germline V gene (reference sequence). The V end lost 7 bases, the J end lost 0 bases, and 19 bases lay between the germline ends. The CDR3 contains 16 residues. As DNA, the CDR3 is TGTGCCTCCTCGCAGGGGTCAGGCTATAGCAATCAGCCCCAGCATTTT. It translates to CASSQGSGYSNQPQHF.

This chain uses TRBV29-1 with TRBJ2-1; no clear D. CDR1 and CDR2 from the germline V gene are SQVTM and ANQGSEA. V lost 6 bases to trimming and J lost 4 bases, with 13 bases between them. The CDR3 runs 13 residues. The CDR3 loop reads CSVRLSVYNEQFF. Here the CDR3 DNA reads TGCAGCGTGCGACTGTCGGTTTACAATGAGCAGTTCTTC.

The CDR3 sequence is CASSQEFGGAQYF. The CDR3 bases are TGTGCCAGCAGCCAAGAGTTTGGGGGGGCCCAGTACTTC. V usage is TRBV14 and J usage is TRBJ2-5; 7 bases are a match to TRBD2. CDR1 and CDR2 (germline): SGHDN, FVKESK. J gave up 9 bases and V 0 bases, and 4 bases lay outside the gene matches. There are 13 residues in the CDR3. Filled out from reference TRBV14 and TRBJ2-5, the complete variable domain reads EAGVTQFPSHSVIEKGQTVTLRCDPISGHDNLYWYRRVMGKEIKFLLHFVKESKQDESGMPNNRFLAERTGGTYSTLKVQPAELEDSGVYFCASSQEFGGAQYFGPGTRLLVL.

This clone was seen a handful of times. The J gene is TRBJ2-3, the V gene TRBV2; D is unresolved. Germline lookup yields CDR1 SNHLY and CDR2 FYNNEI. V was cut by 6 bases and J by 4 bases, with 17 bases left in between. The CDR3 is 15 amino acids. CDR3 loop: CASRPHMEMADTQYF. CDR3 in DNA: TGTGCCAGCAGGCCCCACATGGAGATGGCAGATACGCAGTATTTT.

This clone was counted only a few times. The CDR3 here is CASSRGREGRETQYF. The CDR3 DNA sequence: TGTGCCAGCAGTCGAGGGCGGGAGGGACGAGAGACCCAGTACTTC. The V gene is TRBV6-6, the J gene TRBJ2-5; 9 nucleotides line up with TRBD2. The germline V gene encodes CDR1 MNHNY and CDR2 SVGAGI (reference sequence). With V trimmed by 5 bases and J by 4 bases, 8 bases remained unmatched. The CDR3 is made up of 15 amino acids.

The V call is TRBV19, the J call TRBJ2-1, with D possibly TRBD1 on 5 matching bases. Germline values: CDR1 LNHDA, CDR2 SQIVND (reference sequence). The V and J ends lost 2 bases and 8 bases respectively, with 13 bases between them. The length of the CDR3 is 14 residues. The CDR3 nucleotides read TGTGCCAGTAGTATACAGGGCCTTCGCGATGAGCAGTTCTTC. It specifies CASSIQGLRDEQFF.

This clone was counted only a few times. The V gene is TRBV18, the J gene TRBJ1-2; D call uncertain. Trimming cost V 3 bases and J 0 bases, with 14 bases left between them. Germline loops: CDR1 KGHSH, CDR2 LQKENI. The CDR3 sequence is 16 residues long. The CDR3, as DNA: TGTGCCAGCTCACCGGTCGGTAGTGAGACTAACTATGGCTACACCTTC. Protein: CASSPVGSETNYGYTF. Looking up the rest from reference TRBV18 and TRBJ1-2 gives the full variable domain: NAGVMQNPRHLVRRRGQEARLRCSPMKGHSHVYWYRQLPEEGLKFMVYLQKENIIDESGMPKERFSAEFPKEGPSILRIQQVVRGDSAAYFCASSPVGSETNYGYTFGSGTRLTVV.

This clone has more than one count but fewer than ten. The chain has TRBV19 and TRBJ1-1; D is undetermined. V was trimmed by 3 bases and J by 5 bases, leaving 10 bases between them. CDR1 and CDR2 from the germline V gene are LNHDA and SQIVND (reference sequence). The length of the CDR3 is 13 residues. CDR3 region: CASSMEERTEAFF. Here the CDR3 DNA reads TGTGCCAGTAGTATGGAGGAGAGGACTGAAGCTTTCTTT.

This clone has just a few counts. The chain links TRBV5-1 to TRBJ2-6, with TRBD1 matching 7 bases. The junction had 3 bases not matched to a gene; V was cut back by 2 bases and J by 1 base. Germline V gene data show CDR1 as SGHRS and CDR2 as YFSETQ. This CDR3 spans 16 amino acids. The CDR3 nucleotides are TGCGCCAGCAGCTTCCCGGGACAGTCTGGGGCCAACGTCCTGACTTTC. It yields the protein CASSFPGQSGANVLTF.

This clone was counted only a few times. The V and J genes are TRBV23-1 and TRBJ1-2; 9 bases agree with TRBD1. TRBV23-1 is an ORF, and what it does is uncertain. This CDR3 has 13 amino acids. V lost 4 bases and J lost 8; bases outside the gene matches: 5. The CDR3 here is CASSPGQGLGYTF. For the CDR3, the DNA is TGCGCCAGCAGTCCAGGACAGGGGCTCGGCTACACCTTC.

This clone was observed a few times. This chain joins TRBV7-2 and TRBJ2-3; D might be TRBD1 (5 bases). The CDR3 sequence is 14 residues long. Germline V gives CDR1 SGHTA, CDR2 FQGNSA. The ends were cut back, 3 bases at V and 0 bases at J, with 7 bases in the middle. The CDR3 coding sequence is TGTGCCAGCAGCTTCAGGGCTAGCACAGATACGCAGTATTTT. The encoded protein is CASSFRASTDTQYF.

The chain joins TRBV28 to TRBJ2-4, with TRBD2 as a possible D gene (7 bases). V was pared by 6 bases and J by 3 bases, with 12 bases between. Per the germline V gene, CDR1 is MDHEN and CDR2 is SYDVKM. CDR3 size: 14 residues. In DNA, the CDR3 is TGTGCCAGCAGATTAGGGGGGGGCAAAAACATTCAGTACTTC. Its translation: CASRLGGGKNIQYF.

This chain connects TRBV18 to TRBJ1-1, with a possible D match to TRBD1 (6 bases). In germline, CDR1 is KGHSH, CDR2 LQKENI. This CDR3 contains 15 residues. The V and J ends lost 5 bases and 4 bases respectively, with 17 bases between them. CDR3 residues: CASSAGAGLGTEAFF. DNA of the CDR3: TGTGCCAGCTCAGCGGGGGCAGGGCTGGGCACTGAAGCTTTCTTT.

This sequence joins TRBV29-1 and TRBJ1-1; the D gene is possibly TRBD1 (5 bases). V was cut by 6 bases and J by 2 bases, with 10 bases left in between. CDR3 length: 12 residues. Germline CDR1 is SQVTM and CDR2 is ANQGSEA. The CDR3 bases are TGCAGCGTATCCGACAGTAACACTGAAGCTTTCTTT. Protein sequence: CSVSDSNTEAFF.

The rearrangement joins TRBV6-5 to TRBJ2-1; 12 bases match TRBD1. The CDR3 length is 16 residues. V gave up 0 bases and J gave up 8 bases; unmatched junction bases: 5. CDR1 and CDR2 from the germline V gene are MNHEY and SVGAGI. In nucleotides, the CDR3 is TGTGCCAGCAGTTACTCCTCCGGGACAGGGGGCGATGAGCAGTTCTTC. This codes for CASSYSSGTGGDEQFF.

This clone was observed a few times. This chain connects TRBV15 to TRBJ1-2; 8 bases map to TRBD1. The CDR3 is made up of 14 amino acids. Looked up from germline, CDR1 is LNHNV and CDR2 is YYDKDF (reference sequence). The V gene end was trimmed by 5 bases and the J gene end by 7 bases; junction bases not matched to a gene: 9. CDR3 in amino acids: CATSVDRGMVGYTF. The CDR3 DNA reads TGTGCCACCAGCGTAGACAGGGGAATGGTTGGCTACACCTTC.

The V and J genes are TRBV5-1 and TRBJ2-1, with TRBD2 matching 14 bases. CDR3 size: 16 residues. The V and J ends lost 2 bases and 6 bases, in that order; junction bases with no gene match: 4. CDR1 is SGHRS and CDR2 is YFSETQ in the germline V gene. As DNA, the CDR3 is TGCGCCAGCAGCTTTGGACTAGCGGGAGGCCCCAATGAGCAGTTCTTC. Amino acids: CASSFGLAGGPNEQFF.

V usage is TRBV29-1 and J usage is TRBJ1-5; D possibly corresponds to TRBD1 (6 bases). Trimming removed 4 bases from V and 3 bases from J, with 10 bases in between. Per the germline V gene, CDR1 is SQVTM and CDR2 is ANQGSEA. The CDR3 totals 13 residues. CDR3 sequence (DNA): TGCAGCGTTGGGACAGACCCCAATCAGCCCCAGCATTTT. Amino acids: CSVGTDPNQPQHF. Full variable domain (remainder filled in from reference TRBV29-1 and TRBJ1-5): SAVISQKPSRDICQRGTSLTIQCQVDSQVTMMFWYRQQPGQSLTLIATANQGSEATYESGFVIDKFPISRPNLTFSTLTVSNMSPEDSSIYLCSVGTDPNQPQHFGDGTRLSIL.

The chain has TRBV28 and TRBJ2-7; the match to TRBD2 covers 13 bases. V shed 10 bases and J 6 bases; nucleotides not matched to a gene: 6. This CDR3 comprises 13 residues. Germline CDR1 MDHEN, CDR2 SYDVKM. CDR3 DNA sequence: TGTGCCACCTTCGGACTAGCGGGAGCCGAGCAGTACTTC. Translation gives CATFGLAGAEQYF.

This chain joins TRBV20-1 and TRBJ1-2; possible D gene TRBD1, 6 bases. The germline V and J ends were trimmed by 6 bases and 5 bases, with 10 bases remaining between them. CDR3 size: 11 residues. CDR1 is DFQATT and CDR2 is SNEGSKA in the germline V gene (reference sequence). The CDR3 here is CSARDKYGYTF. The CDR3 region has the DNA TGCAGTGCCCGGGACAAATATGGCTACACCTTC.

In this sample, this clone turned up a few times. This chain joins TRBV6-5 and TRBJ2-1, with 8 positions matching TRBD2. This CDR3 comprises 16 residues. The V gene end was trimmed by 0 bases and the J gene end by 8 bases; junction bases not matched to a gene: 9. Germline CDR1 MNHEY, CDR2 SVGAGI. CDR3 bases: TGTGCCAGCAGTTACTCGAGGGCGACCGGGAGGGATGAGCAGTTCTTC. This sequence encodes CASSYSRATGRDEQFF.

This clone was counted a few times. The chain uses TRBV7-9 and TRBJ2-5; a possible D gene is TRBD1 (5 bases). Trimming took off 4 bases at V and 9 bases at J, with 18 bases between the two ends. The germline V gene has CDR1 SEHNR and CDR2 FQNEAQ (reference sequence). The CDR3 runs to 14 residues. The CDR3 reads CASSWGGTRLAQYF. CDR3 nucleotides: TGTGCCAGCAGCTGGGGCGGCACCAGGTTGGCCCAGTACTTC.